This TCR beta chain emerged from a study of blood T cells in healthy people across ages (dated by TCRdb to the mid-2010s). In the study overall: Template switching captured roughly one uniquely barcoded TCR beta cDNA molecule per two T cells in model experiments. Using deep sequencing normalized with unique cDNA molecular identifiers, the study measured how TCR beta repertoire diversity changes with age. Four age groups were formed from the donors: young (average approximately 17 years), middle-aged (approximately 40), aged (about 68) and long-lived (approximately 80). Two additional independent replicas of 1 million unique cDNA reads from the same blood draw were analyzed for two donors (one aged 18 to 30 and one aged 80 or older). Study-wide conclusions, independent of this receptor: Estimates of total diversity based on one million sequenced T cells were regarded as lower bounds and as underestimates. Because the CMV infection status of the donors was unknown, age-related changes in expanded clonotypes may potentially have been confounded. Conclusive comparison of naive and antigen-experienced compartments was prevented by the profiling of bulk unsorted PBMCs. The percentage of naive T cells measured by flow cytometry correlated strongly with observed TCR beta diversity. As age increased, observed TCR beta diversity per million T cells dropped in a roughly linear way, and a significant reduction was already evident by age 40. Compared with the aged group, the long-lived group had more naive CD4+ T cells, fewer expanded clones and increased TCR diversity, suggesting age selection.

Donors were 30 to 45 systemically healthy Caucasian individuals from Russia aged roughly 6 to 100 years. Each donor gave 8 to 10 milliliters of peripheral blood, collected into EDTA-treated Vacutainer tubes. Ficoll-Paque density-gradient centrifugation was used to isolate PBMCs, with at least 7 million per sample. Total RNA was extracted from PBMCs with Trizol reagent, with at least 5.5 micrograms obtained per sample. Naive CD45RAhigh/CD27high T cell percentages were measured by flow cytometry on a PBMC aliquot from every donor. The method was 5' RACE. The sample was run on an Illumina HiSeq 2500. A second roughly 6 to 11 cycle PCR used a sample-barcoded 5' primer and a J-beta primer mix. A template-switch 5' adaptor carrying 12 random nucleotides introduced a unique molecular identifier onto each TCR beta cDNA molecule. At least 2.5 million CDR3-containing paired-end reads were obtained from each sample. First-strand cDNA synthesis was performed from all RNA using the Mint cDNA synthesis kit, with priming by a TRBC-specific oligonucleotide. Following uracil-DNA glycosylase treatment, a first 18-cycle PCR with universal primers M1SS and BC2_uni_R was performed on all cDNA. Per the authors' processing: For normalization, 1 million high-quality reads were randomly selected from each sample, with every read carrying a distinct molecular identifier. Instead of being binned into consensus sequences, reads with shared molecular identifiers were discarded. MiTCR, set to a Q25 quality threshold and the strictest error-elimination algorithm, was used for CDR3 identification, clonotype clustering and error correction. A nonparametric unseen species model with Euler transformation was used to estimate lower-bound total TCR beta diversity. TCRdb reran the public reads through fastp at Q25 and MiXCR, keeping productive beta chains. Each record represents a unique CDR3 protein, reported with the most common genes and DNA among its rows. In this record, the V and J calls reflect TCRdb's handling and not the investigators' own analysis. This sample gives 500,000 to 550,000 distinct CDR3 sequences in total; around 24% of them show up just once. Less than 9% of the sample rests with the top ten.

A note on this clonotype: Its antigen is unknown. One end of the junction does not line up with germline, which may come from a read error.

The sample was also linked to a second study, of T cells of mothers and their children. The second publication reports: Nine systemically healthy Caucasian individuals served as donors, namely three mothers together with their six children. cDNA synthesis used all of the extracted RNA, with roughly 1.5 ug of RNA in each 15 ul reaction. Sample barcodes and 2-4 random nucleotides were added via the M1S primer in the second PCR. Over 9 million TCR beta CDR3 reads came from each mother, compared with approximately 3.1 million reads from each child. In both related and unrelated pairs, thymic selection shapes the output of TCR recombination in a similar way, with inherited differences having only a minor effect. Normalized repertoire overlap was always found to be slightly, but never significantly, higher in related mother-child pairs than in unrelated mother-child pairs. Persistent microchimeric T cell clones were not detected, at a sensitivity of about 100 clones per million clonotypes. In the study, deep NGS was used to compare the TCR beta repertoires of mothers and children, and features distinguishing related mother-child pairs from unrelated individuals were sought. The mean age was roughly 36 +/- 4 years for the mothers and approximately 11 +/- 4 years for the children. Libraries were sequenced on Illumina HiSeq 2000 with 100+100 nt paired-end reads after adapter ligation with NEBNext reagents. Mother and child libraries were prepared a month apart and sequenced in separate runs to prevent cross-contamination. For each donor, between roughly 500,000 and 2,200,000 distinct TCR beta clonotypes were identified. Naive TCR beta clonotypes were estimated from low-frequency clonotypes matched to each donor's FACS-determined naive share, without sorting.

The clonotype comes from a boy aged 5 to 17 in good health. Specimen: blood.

The DNA sequence is TGTGCCAGCAGCCAGGCGTTAGGGGCAACTAATGAAAAACTGTCTTTT. It specifies CASSQALGATNEKLSF. The sequence links TRBV25-1 to TRBJ1-4, and the D gene may be TRBD1, 5 bases matching. Including the terminal cysteine and phenylalanine, the CDR3 comprises 16 residues. Only the CDR3 DNA stays, 48 bases, in frame from base 1. CDR1 and CDR2, looked up from the germline V gene, are MGHDK and SYGVNS. The entire variable domain, with the stretches around the CDR3 drawn from the reference TRBV25-1 and TRBJ1-4 proteins, is EADIYQTPRYLVIGTGKKITLECSQTMGHDKMYWYQQDPGMELHLIHYSYGVNSTEKGDLSSESTVSRIRTEHFPLTLESARPSHTSQYLCASSQALGATNEKLSFGSGTQLSVL.